Sequencing of this T cell receptor (beta chain) was carried out in a study of blood T cell repertoires in COVID-19. Study-wide context: There were acute and convalescent COVID-19 samples, and they came from the United States, Italy and Spain.

Assay: immunoSEQ multiplex PCR; the TCRdb copy retains only in-frame clones and omits some. The sample includes about 360,000 clones, 80% to 90% of them seen just once. The CDR3 is made up of 15 amino acids. Trimming removed 1 base at V and 0 bases at J, with 6 bases between. Germline V gene lookup returns CDR1 LGHNA and CDR2 YNFKEQ. The sequenced sample consisted of PBMCs or T cells enriched from blood (not recorded which). The gene calls are TRBV4-2 and TRBJ2-2; perhaps TRBD1 as D (6 bases). This TCR was recovered from a man aged 35 to 55 in a cohort exposed to, infected with or recovered from COVID-19 (not recorded which). The CDR3 DNA reads as TGTGCCAGCAGCCAAGGACAGGCGAACACCGGGGAGCTGTTTTTT. The encoded protein is CASSQGQANTGELFF.